Shown below are 18 T cell receptor beta chains from a single sample sequenced in a study of CD8 T cells in Susac syndrome. RNA, at about 0.45 to 1 ug, was reverse transcribed with random hexamers. TCRdb re-called the immunoSEQ multiplex PCR reads with MiXCR, one entry per CDR3 protein. The table has over 100,000 distinct CDR3 sequences, 80% to 95% seen once. The sample taken for sequencing was CD4+ T cells from PBMCs. These receptors came from a human donor in good health.

Only one count was recorded for this clonotype. Mismatch with germline at one junction end may stem from a read error. The genes are TRBV6-5 and TRBJ1-1, with D unresolved. The CDR3 extends over 16 amino acids. Germline loops: CDR1 MNHEY, CDR2 SVGAGI. In nucleotides, the CDR3 is TGTGCCAGCAGTTACACCTCTCGGGCCGGCGGCGCTGAAGTTTTCTTT. This encodes CASSYTSRAGGAEVFF.

CDR3 region: CASSLELAGDNEQFF. CDR3 nucleotides: TGTGCCAGCAGCTTGGAACTAGCGGGGGACAATGAGCAGTTCTTC. The J gene is TRBJ2-1, the V gene TRBV5-6; 11 bases agree with TRBD2. This CDR3 comprises 15 residues. Germline values: CDR1 SGHDT, CDR2 YYEEEE. The V and J ends lost 0 bases and 5 bases, in that order; junction bases with no gene match: 1.

This chain uses TRBV5-1 with TRBJ2-1; the D gene is possibly TRBD2 (6 bases). Germline CDR1 is SGHRS and CDR2 is YFSETQ. Trimming pared 1 base from V and 8 bases from J, leaving 7 bases between. The CDR3 is 12 residues long. The CDR3 loop reads CASSLSGDEQFF. DNA of the CDR3: TGCGCCAGCAGCTTGTCGGGAGATGAGCAGTTCTTC.

This chain links TRBV19 with TRBJ1-4; weak D call: TRBD1 (5 bases). Between the trimmed V and J ends, which lost 3 bases and 4 bases, there was a span of 12 bases. CDR1 is LNHDA, CDR2 SQIVND, per germline (reference sequence). The CDR3 loop spans 15 amino acids. CDR3 coding DNA: TGTGCCAGTAGTATCTCGCAGGGTGATAATGAAAAACTGTTTTTT. Protein sequence: CASSISQGDNEKLFF.

The chain recombines TRBV7-2 with TRBJ1-2; 12 bases match TRBD1. Germline assignment: CDR1 SGHTA and CDR2 FQGNSA. J gave up 7 bases and V 5 bases, and 8 bases lay outside the gene matches. The CDR3 has 15 residues. DNA of the CDR3: TGTGCCAGCAGCCGGGACAGGGGGCGCGGAGGTGGCTACACCTTC. Translated, it gives CASSRDRGRGGGYTF.

The chain combines TRBV7-2 with TRBJ2-5; D gene unclear. Deletions cut 3 bases from V and 3 bases from J, with 8 bases between. The CDR3 length is 13 residues. The V gene's germline CDR1 is SGHTA and CDR2 FQGNSA. CDR3 protein: CASSFLVKETQYF. The CDR3 DNA sequence: TGTGCCAGCAGCTTCCTGGTGAAAGAGACCCAGTACTTC.

The chain is built from TRBV20-1 and TRBJ2-7; the D gene is possibly TRBD2 (6 bases). The CDR3 is 14 amino acids. V was cut by 3 bases and J by 6 bases, with 18 bases left in between. CDR1 DFQATT and CDR2 SNEGSKA come from the germline V gene (reference sequence). The DNA of the CDR3 is TGCAGTGCTAGTTGGGCAGTTGTGGGAGGCGAGCAGTACTTC. Translating gives CSASWAVVGGEQYF.

The genes are TRBV25-1 and TRBJ2-1; D ambiguous. Looked up from germline, CDR1 is MGHDK and CDR2 is SYGVNS. This CDR3 is 13 amino acids long. The germline V and J ends were trimmed by 5 bases and 10 bases, with 15 bases remaining between them. This CDR3 is CASSFAYNDEQFF. The CDR3 bases are TGTGCCAGCAGTTTCGCCTACAATGACGAGCAGTTCTTC.

The V gene is TRBV19, the J gene TRBJ1-1; possibly TRBD1 for D (6 bases). CDR1 is LNHDA, CDR2 SQIVND, per germline (reference sequence). This CDR3 contains 15 residues. Trimming left V 6 bases short and J 3 bases short, with 17 bases between. The CDR3 protein is CASSPPDSWHTEAFF. CDR3 sequence (DNA): TGTGCCAGTAGCCCTCCGGACAGTTGGCACACTGAAGCTTTCTTT.

The chain joins TRBV11-1 to TRBJ2-7, with TRBD2 matching 8 bases. Per the germline V gene, CDR1 is SGHAT and CDR2 is FQDESV (reference sequence). The CDR3 runs to 16 residues. The junction had 13 bases not matched to a gene; V was cut back by 3 bases and J by 6 bases. CDR3 residues: CASSFNAGTRYREQYF. CDR3 sequence (DNA): TGTGCCAGCAGCTTTAATGCCGGGACTAGGTACCGCGAGCAGTACTTC. The variable domain in full, completed from reference TRBV11-1 and TRBJ2-7, reads EAEVAQSPRYKITEKSQAVAFWCDPISGHATLYWYRQILGQGPELLVQFQDESVVDDSQLPKDRFSAERLKGVDSTLKIQPAELGDSAMYLCASSFNAGTRYREQYFGPGTRLTVT.

The chain links TRBV10-3 to TRBJ2-7, with 7 positions matching TRBD1. Trimming took 7 bases from V and 6 from J; bases not matched to a gene: 12. This CDR3 is 14 amino acids long. Germline-derived CDR1 and CDR2 are ENHRY and SYGVKD. The DNA for the CDR3 is TGTGCCATCATGACCGACAGGGCTGCAAGCGAGCAGTACTTC. Translation: CAIMTDRAASEQYF.

This clonotype was found a few times. The rearrangement uses TRBV2 and TRBJ2-7; D is undetermined. V lost 4 bases and J 0 bases, leaving 1 base between the germline ends. CDR3 length: 11 amino acids. CDR1 is SNHLY, CDR2 FYNNEI, per germline. CDR3 sequence (DNA): TGTGCCAGCAGTGGCTCCTACGAGCAGTACTTC. This codes for CASSGSYEQYF. The full variable domain, in which reference TRBV2 and TRBJ2-7 provide the parts outside the CDR3, is EPEVTQTPSHQVTQMGQEVILRCVPISNHLYFYWYRQILGQKVEFLVSFYNNEISEKSEIFDDQFSVERPDGSNFTLKIRSTKLEDSAMYFCASSGSYEQYFGPGTRLTVT.

In this sample, this clonotype turned up once. An end of the junction does not agree with germline; a read error may underlie this. V usage is TRBV10-3 and J usage is TRBJ2-2; perhaps TRBD1 as D (5 bases). CDR1 and CDR2 (germline): ENHRY, SYGVKD. The CDR3 sequence is 14 residues long. CDR3 DNA sequence: TGTGCCATCAAAGGGGCAGGGAACGCCGGGGAGCTGTTTTTT. This sequence encodes CAIKGAGNAGELFF.

The rearrangement links TRBV3-1 to TRBJ1-3; tentative D call: TRBD1 (5 bases). This CDR3 has 15 residues. Germline CDR1 and CDR2: LGHDT and YNNKEL (reference sequence). V was clipped by 1 base and J by 0 bases, with 7 bases between them. Here the CDR3 reads CASSQGGTSGNTIYF. The CDR3 DNA is TGTGCCAGCAGCCAAGGGGGGACCTCTGGAAACACCATATATTTT.

The chain uses TRBV11-2 and TRBJ2-7, with D possibly being TRBD1 (6 bases). The germline gives CDR1 SGHAT, CDR2 FQNNGV. The CDR3 is 14 residues long. Between the trimmed V and J ends, which lost 0 bases and 5 bases, there was a span of 11 bases. In DNA form, the CDR3 reads TGTGCCAGCAGCTTAGAAGCAGGGGCCCACGAGCAGTACTTC. Encoded protein: CASSLEAGAHEQYF.

The chain joins TRBV19 to TRBJ1-1; no firm D call. V shed 2 bases and J shed 3 bases, with 4 bases lying between them. Per the germline V gene, CDR1 is LNHDA and CDR2 is SQIVND (reference sequence). This CDR3 comprises 12 residues. In DNA, the CDR3 is TGTGCCAGTAGTATAAGAGACACTGAAGCTTTCTTT. Translating gives CASSIRDTEAFF.

The chain combines TRBV6-6 with TRBJ2-2; 8 positions match TRBD2. Germline V CDR1 and CDR2: MNHNY, SVGAGI (reference sequence). J gave up 1 base and V 1 base, and 2 bases lay outside the gene matches. The CDR3 consists of 16 residues. DNA for the CDR3: TGTGCCAGCAGTTACTGGCTAGCGGGGAACACCGGGGAGCTGTTTTTT. Protein: CASSYWLAGNTGELFF.

CDR3 amino acids: CASSPDREGSNQPQHF. DNA of the CDR3: TGTGCCAGCAGTCCAGACAGGGAGGGAAGCAATCAGCCCCAGCATTTT. The chain links TRBV12-3 or TRBV12-4 to TRBJ1-5, with TRBD1 matching over 7 bases. There are 16 residues in the CDR3. J gave up 1 base and V 5 bases, and 8 bases lay outside the gene matches.